Described below is a single TCR beta chain sequence and its context. The antigen is not known. With random hexamers, about 0.5 to 1 ug RNA was reverse transcribed. The TCR beta CDR3 was amplified by immunoSEQ multiplex PCR across 54 Vbeta, 13 Jbeta. TCRdb called the immunoSEQ multiplex PCR reads again in MiXCR, with one record for every CDR3 protein. The data contain under 70,000 distinct CDR3 sequences, just over 90% of them singletons. The T cells that were sequenced for TCR beta were CD8+ and CD4+ cells from blood. The control group consisted of healthy donors matched for age and sex. This sample was included in a study of CD8 T cells in Susac syndrome. The CDR3 is made up of 13 amino acids. J lost 8 bases, V lost 8 bases, and 8 bases had no gene match. Germline loops: CDR1 SNHLY, CDR2 FYNNEI. Study-wide results and caveats: The study acknowledged a relatively small number of individuals in its TCR sequencing and HLA analysis.

This TCR derives from a human donor in good health. The rearrangement links TRBV2 to TRBJ2-1; 8 bases map to TRBD2. Sample: CD8+ T cells from PBMCs. The CDR3 spells CASLRGGGDEQFF. CDR3 DNA sequence: TGTGCCAGCTTACGGGGGGGCGGAGATGAGCAGTTCTTC.